What follows describes a single TCR beta chain. The record originates from a study of T cell changes during pregnancy in multiple sclerosis. The CDR3 runs to 13 residues. Germline CDR1 and CDR2: GTSNPN and SVGIG (reference sequence). V lost 4 bases and J lost 5, with 9 bases in between. Here immunoSEQ multiplex PCR was the method, and the copy in TCRdb shows in-frame clones only, minus some. Of 60,000 or so clones detected, approximately 90% appear once; the ten largest clones hold almost 0.9%. V usage is TRBV30 and J usage is TRBJ1-6; possibly TRBD1 for D (6 bases). The sequence was collected from a female donor in good health, enrolled as a control in a pregnancy study. Sequenced here: peripheral blood, sampled in the first trimester of pregnancy. The CDR3 DNA reads as TGTGCCTGGACAGGGGCTGATAATTCACCCCTCCACTTT. As protein: CAWTGADNSPLHF.